This entry is about one TCR beta chain. Its antigen is still unknown. The sample comes from a study of cytomegalovirus exposure and HLA in healthy donors. Study-wide findings and caveats: Association of 16,951 TCR beta sequences with HLA alleles was found at 0.05 false discovery rate in a later analysis.

Primers included in the PCR were 60 Vbeta and 13 Jbeta primers. The table came from immunoSEQ multiplex PCR; TCRdb's copy has only in-frame clones and leaves some out. The profile shows over 150,000 clones, almost 80% of them singletons. CDR3 size: 15 residues. Trimming took 4 bases from V and 6 from J; bases not matched to a gene: 9. Germline V gene sequence: CDR1 MDHEN, CDR2 SYDVKM. The chain links TRBV28 to TRBJ2-7, with TRBD1 identical over 10 bases. The sequenced sample was PBMCs. This receptor was obtained from a woman between 50 and 59 years old in good health and CMV-seronegative. The CDR3, as DNA: TGTGCCAGCAGTTCCAGGACAGGGGGGACGGTCGAGCAGTACTTC. It translates to CASSSRTGGTVEQYF.